What follows are 30 T cell receptor beta chains derived from one specimen sequenced in a study of CD8 T cells in ankylosing spondylitis. TCRdb ran MiXCR on the 5' RACE reads and lists one entry per CDR3 protein. The sample consists of roughly 250,000 distinct CDR3 sequences, less than 10% of them appearing once. The source material was blood, either unsorted or a sorted T cell fraction (not recorded which). Receptors originate from a male donor with ankylosing spondylitis or in good health (not recorded which).

This clonotype was observed many times. The chain couples TRBV12-3 or TRBV12-4 to TRBJ2-2, with unresolved D. The CDR3 totals 12 residues. The V gene lost 11 bases and the J gene lost 6 bases, with 13 bases spanning the gap. The CDR3 bases are TGTGCCGCGCAGGTGGTGTCCGGGGAGCTGTTTTTT. This codes for CAAQVVSGELFF.

V usage is TRBV25-1 and J usage is TRBJ2-2; D unresolved. The CDR3 length is 15 residues. Trimming took off 4 bases at V and 6 bases at J, with 15 bases between the two ends. Germline V CDR1 and CDR2: MGHDK, SYGVNS. For the CDR3, the DNA is TGTGCCAGCAGTGTAGCTACGCTGGATCCCGGGGAGCTGTTTTTT. Translated: CASSVATLDPGELFF.

The chain uses TRBV30 and TRBJ1-5; a possible D gene is TRBD1 (5 bases). The V end lost 4 bases, the J end lost 2 bases, and 9 bases lay between the germline ends. In germline, CDR1 is GTSNPN, CDR2 SVGIG (reference sequence). This CDR3 spans 13 amino acids. CDR3 amino acids: CAWTDSGNQPQHF. DNA of the CDR3: TGTGCCTGGACTGACAGCGGCAATCAGCCCCAGCATTTT.

This clonotype was detected many times. The chain recombines TRBV4-2 with TRBJ2-2; 12 bases are shared with TRBD1. The V gene's germline CDR1 is LGHNA and CDR2 YNFKEQ. This CDR3 is 17 amino acids long. The trim removed 5 bases at V and 6 bases at J, leaving 10 bases unmatched. CDR3: CASSTGQGAIDSGELFF. The DNA of the CDR3 is TGTGCCAGCAGCACGGGACAGGGGGCGATTGATTCCGGGGAGCTGTTTTTT.

This clonotype has a handful of counts. The rearrangement links TRBV12-5 to TRBJ1-5, with D perhaps TRBD1 (5 bases). CDR1 is LGHNT, CDR2 FRNRAP, per germline. V lost 0 bases to trimming and J lost 2 bases, with 32 bases between them. This CDR3 is built from 23 residues. CDR3 amino acids: CASGLVRRPPIGHLGRGNQPQHF. The CDR3 DNA reads as TGTGCTAGTGGTTTGGTACGAAGGCCCCCAATTGGGCACCTTGGCAGGGGCAATCAGCCCCAGCATTTT.

This clonotype was seen many times. This rearrangement joins TRBV7-2 to TRBJ2-3; D unresolved. Per germline, CDR1 SGHTA and CDR2 FQGNSA. CDR3 length: 15 amino acids. V dropped 1 base and J dropped 3 bases, with 11 bases sitting between them. CDR3 in amino acids: CASSLVGTETDTQYF. The CDR3 region has the DNA TGTGCCAGCAGCTTAGTTGGTACGGAAACAGATACGCAGTATTTT.

Many counts were recorded for this clonotype. This chain connects TRBV5-6 to TRBJ2-7, with a weak D call TRBD2 (5 bases). The CDR3 length is 14 residues. The germline V gene encodes CDR1 SGHDT and CDR2 YYEEEE. Trimming pared 1 base from V and 6 bases from J, leaving 14 bases between. The CDR3: CASSLYGVGSEQYF. The DNA for the CDR3 is TGTGCCAGCAGCTTGTATGGAGTGGGGAGCGAGCAGTACTTC.

This clonotype was detected ten times or more. This chain uses TRBV7-9 with TRBJ2-1, with D perhaps TRBD1 or TRBD2 (5 bases each). The CDR3 consists of 15 residues. Germline CDR1 is SEHNR and CDR2 is FQNEAQ (reference sequence). The germline V and J ends were trimmed by 6 bases and 3 bases, with 15 bases remaining between them. The CDR3 loop reads CASSPGAGGYNEQFF. The CDR3 DNA follows: TGTGCCAGCAGTCCCGGGGCTGGGGGCTACAATGAGCAGTTCTTC.

This clonotype was seen at least ten times. The J gene is TRBJ2-7, the V gene TRBV7-2, with a possible D match to TRBD1 (6 bases). In germline, CDR1 is SGHTA, CDR2 FQGNSA. CDR3 length equals 13 residues. Trimming removed 3 bases from V and 6 bases from J, with 12 bases in between. CDR3 protein: CASSFYRDFEQYF. The DNA of the CDR3 is TGTGCCAGCAGCTTTTACAGGGATTTCGAGCAGTACTTC.

This clonotype was observed at least ten times. The rearrangement links TRBV4-1 to TRBJ1-1; 10 bases match TRBD1. Germline values: CDR1 MGHRA, CDR2 YSYEKL. CDR3 length: 16 residues. With V trimmed by 3 bases and J by 0 bases, 4 bases remained unmatched. The CDR3: CASSQGQGPLNTEAFF. CDR3 DNA: TGCGCCAGCAGCCAGGGACAGGGGCCCTTGAACACTGAAGCTTTCTTT.

The CDR3 reads CASSLDGGPSYEQYF. The CDR3 DNA sequence: TGTGCCAGCAGCTTAGACGGGGGGCCTTCCTACGAGCAGTACTTC. The rearrangement joins TRBV11-2 to TRBJ2-7, with a possible D match to TRBD2 (7 bases). The V gene lost 0 bases and the J gene lost 1 base, with 10 bases spanning the gap. In germline, CDR1 is SGHAT, CDR2 FQNNGV. The CDR3 length is 15 residues.

This clonotype was seen repeatedly, ten times or more. The rearrangement joins TRBV29-1 to TRBJ2-5; possible D gene TRBD2, 5 bases. Deletions cut 4 bases from V and 2 bases from J, with 8 bases between. This CDR3 spans 12 amino acids. In germline, CDR1 is SQVTM, CDR2 ANQGSEA. DNA of the CDR3: TGCAGCGTTGGTCCGGGGCAAGAGACCCAGTACTTC. Protein: CSVGPGQETQYF.

This clonotype was recorded at least ten times. The rearrangement joins TRBV12-3 or TRBV12-4 to TRBJ1-1, with 11 bases identical to TRBD1. V lost 1 base to trimming and J lost 1 base; unmatched junction nucleotides: 2. The CDR3 has 16 residues. CDR3 sequence reads: CASSLDGQGANTEAFF. CDR3 nucleotides: TGTGCCAGCAGTTTAGATGGACAGGGGGCGAACACTGAAGCTTTCTTT.

This clonotype was found many times. The chain couples TRBV5-8 to TRBJ2-5, with 8 positions matching TRBD1. Germline loops: CDR1 SGHTS, CDR2 YDEGEE. This CDR3 is 16 amino acids long. V lost 2 bases, J lost 3 bases, and 9 bases stayed unmatched. This CDR3 is CASSFNLYRGEETQYF. The CDR3 coding sequence is TGTGCCAGCAGCTTCAATCTCTACAGGGGGGAAGAGACCCAGTACTTC. Supplemented by reference TRBV5-8 and TRBJ2-5, the full variable domain reads EAGVTQSPTHLIKTRGQQATLRCSPISGHTSVYWYQQALGLGLQFLLWYDEGEERNRGNFPPRFSGRQFPNYSSELNVNALELEDSALYLCASSFNLYRGEETQYFGPGTRLLVL.

Ten or more counts support this clonotype. The rearrangement uses TRBV12-3 or TRBV12-4 and TRBJ2-1; TRBD2 agrees at 12 bases. The CDR3 is made up of 14 amino acids. The trim removed 6 bases at V and 8 bases at J, leaving 5 bases unmatched. The CDR3 loop reads CASRRGLAGHEQFF. In DNA form, the CDR3 reads TGTGCCAGCAGAAGGGGACTAGCGGGCCATGAGCAGTTCTTC.

The table lists this clonotype with many counts. The rearrangement uses TRBV5-1 and TRBJ2-7; TRBD2 might be the D (5 bases). V lost 4 bases and J lost 1, with 9 bases in between. This CDR3 region has 13 residues. In germline, CDR1 is SGHRS, CDR2 YFSETQ. The CDR3 here is CASSVWTSYEQYF. The CDR3 DNA reads as TGCGCCAGCAGCGTCTGGACTTCCTACGAGCAGTACTTC.

The sample holds many counts of this clonotype. The rearrangement links TRBV11-1 to TRBJ2-7; 10 positions match TRBD2. Germline V CDR1 and CDR2: SGHAT, FQDESV (reference sequence). The CDR3 sequence is 19 residues long. V was pared by 4 bases and J by 5 bases, with 20 bases of the junction left unmatched. The CDR3 nucleotides are TGTGCCAGCAGCTCCCTCGACCTAAGCAGCGGGAGGGCCGTGAACGAGCAGTACTTC. Protein product: CASSSLDLSSGRAVNEQYF.

There are many counts of this clonotype. The rearrangement links TRBV12-3 or TRBV12-4 to TRBJ2-7; no clear D. V was cut by 3 bases and J by 2 bases, with 8 bases left in between. The CDR3 runs to 13 residues. Here the CDR3 DNA reads TGTGCCAGCAGTTTCGACGGTACCTACGAGCAGTACTTC. Amino acids: CASSFDGTYEQYF.

This clonotype came up a few times. The V call is TRBV15, the J call TRBJ1-2; tentative D call: TRBD1 (6 bases). The CDR3 has 14 amino acids. V lost 5 bases, J lost 6 bases, and 16 bases lay in between. CDR1 and CDR2 from the germline V gene are LNHNV and YYDKDF (reference sequence). The CDR3 DNA follows: TGTGCCACCAGCGGATCTCTTGGGGACAATGGCTACACCTTC. Amino acids: CATSGSLGDNGYTF.

There are a few counts of this clonotype. The chain uses TRBV12-3 or TRBV12-4 and TRBJ2-4; possible D gene TRBD1, 6 bases. The CDR3 totals 13 residues. With 4 bases removed from V and 7 bases from J, the gap between germline ends came to 11 bases. CDR3 loop: CASSSGVGNIQYF. The CDR3 coding sequence is TGTGCCAGCAGTTCAGGGGTCGGGAACATTCAGTACTTC.

This clonotype appeared many times. The chain carries TRBV12-3 or TRBV12-4 and TRBJ1-4; D remains ambiguous. The ends were cut back, 5 bases at V and 0 bases at J, with 10 bases in the middle. The CDR3 is 15 amino acids. This CDR3 is CASSRDSATNEKLFF. DNA for the CDR3: TGTGCCAGCAGTCGCGACTCTGCAACTAATGAAAAACTGTTTTTT.

This clonotype occurred many times. The rearrangement links TRBV20-1 to TRBJ2-1; 7 bases map to TRBD1. The CDR3 is 15 residues long. The trim removed 0 bases at V and 4 bases at J, leaving 6 bases unmatched. Germline-derived CDR1 and CDR2 are DFQATT and SNEGSKA (reference sequence). CDR3 in amino acids: CSARETGVIYNEQFF. The DNA of the CDR3 is TGCAGTGCTAGAGAAACAGGGGTCATATACAATGAGCAGTTCTTC.

Many counts were recorded for this clonotype. The chain combines TRBV7-3 with TRBJ2-7; D remains unclear. Germline V gives CDR1 SGHTA, CDR2 FQGTGA. The CDR3 covers 13 residues. Trimming shortened V by 2 bases and J by 0 bases, and 5 bases separated the two germline ends. As DNA, the CDR3 is TGTGCCAGCAGCTTAGGGGACTCCTACGAGCAGTACTTC. Translated, it gives CASSLGDSYEQYF.

This clonotype was detected many times. V and J are TRBV12-3 or TRBV12-4 and TRBJ1-1; possibly TRBD1 for D (5 bases). There are 15 residues in the CDR3. V lost 1 base to trimming and J lost 5 bases, with 14 bases between them. The CDR3 reads CASSLVGGRRTEAFF. CDR3 DNA sequence: TGTGCCAGCAGTTTAGTCGGGGGAAGAAGGACTGAAGCTTTCTTT.

This clonotype turned up a few times. This chain joins TRBV12-3 or TRBV12-4 and TRBJ2-3; 7 bases are a match to TRBD1. The CDR3 totals 14 residues. Germline trimming cut 6 bases from V and 6 bases from J; bases unmatched to any gene: 9. The CDR3 protein is CASRMTGRLDTQYF. CDR3 in DNA: TGTGCCAGCAGAATGACAGGGCGTCTGGATACGCAGTATTTT.

In its sample, this clonotype was seen many times. The chain has TRBV20-1 and TRBJ2-7, with a possible D match to TRBD1 (6 bases). Trimming shortened V by 5 bases and J by 5 bases, and 13 bases separated the two germline ends. Germline CDR1 DFQATT, CDR2 SNEGSKA (reference sequence). This CDR3 has 12 amino acids. This CDR3 reads CSASGQSDEQYF. The CDR3 DNA reads TGCAGTGCTTCCGGACAGTCGGACGAGCAGTACTTC.

This clonotype was observed at least ten times. This CDR3 is CASRPGLEGGETQYF. DNA of the CDR3: TGTGCCAGCAGACCGGGTCTCGAGGGCGGAGAGACCCAGTACTTC. V is TRBV12-3 or TRBV12-4 and J is TRBJ2-5; D might be TRBD2 (5 bases). The CDR3 is 15 residues long. V lost 6 bases and J lost 4, with 18 bases in between.

This clonotype has at least ten counts. The chain recombines TRBV7-2 with TRBJ1-1; D is undetermined. The V gene's germline CDR1 is SGHTA and CDR2 FQGNSA. The CDR3 has 17 residues. Deletions cut 4 bases from V and 0 bases from J, with 18 bases between. Here the CDR3 reads CASSSLTIEAMNTEAFF. The CDR3 DNA reads TGTGCCAGCAGCTCCCTAACGATAGAGGCTATGAACACTGAAGCTTTCTTT. Using reference TRBV7-2 and TRBJ1-1 for the parts outside the CDR3, the full variable domain is GAGVSQSPSNKVTEKGKDVELRCDPISGHTALYWYRQSLGQGLEFLIYFQGNSAPDKSGLPSDRFSAERTGGSVSTLTIQRTQQEDSAVYLCASSSLTIEAMNTEAFFGQGTRLTVV.

There are a few counts of this clonotype. This chain links TRBV7-9 with TRBJ2-7; TRBD1 aligns across 10 bases. Per the germline V gene, CDR1 is SEHNR and CDR2 is FQNEAQ (reference sequence). This CDR3 has 15 amino acids. The J segment lost 5 bases and the V segment lost 5 bases, leaving 9 bases of the junction unmatched. The CDR3 region has the DNA TGTGCCAGCAGCCAAACCCGGGACAGGGGTAACGAGCAGTACTTC. Its protein is CASSQTRDRGNEQYF. The complete variable domain, with remaining parts taken from reference TRBV7-9 and TRBJ2-7, reads DTGVSQNPRHKITKRGQNVTFRCDPISEHNRLYWYRQTLGQGPEFLTYFQNEAQLEKSRLLSDRFSAERPKGSFSTLEIQRTEQGDSAMYLCASSQTRDRGNEQYFGPGTRLTVT.

The rearrangement uses TRBV15 and TRBJ2-7, with 7 bases identical to TRBD1. The CDR3 has 15 residues. The ends lost 1 base at V and 0 bases at J; junction bases unmatched: 3. The germline V gene encodes CDR1 LNHNV and CDR2 YYDKDF (reference sequence). CDR3 nucleotide sequence: TGTGCCACCAGCAGAGTAACAGGGGCCTCCTACGAGCAGTACTTC. Translating gives CATSRVTGASYEQYF.